These 26 T cell receptor beta chains originate from one sample sequenced in a study of OX40 agonist ivuxolimab in advanced cancers. Generated by immunoSEQ multiplex PCR, the TCRdb table keeps only in-frame clones and is missing some. The sample yields around 74,000 clones, about 92% seen once. Material: CD4+ or CD8+ T cells sorted from blood, obtained in a trial of the OX40 agonist ivuxolimab. Receptor source: an adult with an advanced solid tumor such as melanoma, head and neck, liver or kidney cancer.

The chain is built from TRBV7-2 and TRBJ2-5; 7 bases map to TRBD2. The CDR3 has 13 residues. The V gene end was trimmed by 5 bases and the J gene end by 2 bases; junction bases not matched to a gene: 2. Germline CDR1 reads SGHTA; CDR2 reads FQGNSA. This chain's CDR3 is CASSQREQETQYF. The CDR3 DNA sequence: TGTGCCAGCAGCCAGCGGGAACAAGAGACCCAGTACTTC.

J is TRBJ2-7 and V is TRBV4-2; 7 nucleotides line up with TRBD1. Germline V gene data show CDR1 as LGHNA and CDR2 as YNFKEQ. The CDR3 covers 15 residues. With V trimmed by 4 bases and J by 2 bases, 8 bases remained unmatched. CDR3 in DNA: TGTGCCAGCAGCCTGCAACCGGGACAGACCTACGAGCAGTACTTC. Translating gives CASSLQPGQTYEQYF.

The gene calls are TRBV2 and TRBJ2-1; D is ambiguous. The CDR3 loop spans 14 amino acids. V lost 7 bases and J 6 bases, leaving 16 bases between the germline ends. Germline V gene data show CDR1 as SNHLY and CDR2 as FYNNEI. Here the CDR3 DNA reads TGTGCCAGCACCGCTATCCGAGCCACCAATGAGCAGTTCTTC. It encodes CASTAIRATNEQFF.

The chain employs TRBV6-5 and TRBJ1-4; weak D call: TRBD1 (5 bases). This CDR3 comprises 14 residues. In germline, CDR1 is MNHEY, CDR2 SVGAGI. Trimming pared 2 bases from V and 7 bases from J, leaving 11 bases between. The CDR3 reads CASSYRGFGEKLFF. The CDR3 DNA reads TGTGCCAGCAGTTACCGGGGGTTCGGTGAAAAACTGTTTTTT.

The chain has TRBV14 and TRBJ2-5; D is perhaps TRBD2 (5 bases). In germline, CDR1 is SGHDN, CDR2 FVKESK. V was cut by 0 bases and J by 7 bases, with 9 bases left in between. The CDR3 has 13 amino acids. The CDR3 DNA sequence: TGTGCCAGCAGCCAAGATCTTCGGGGGACCCAGTACTTC. It codes for CASSQDLRGTQYF.

This clone was seen more than once but under ten times. The gene calls are TRBV30 and TRBJ2-7, with 9 bases that match TRBD1. From germline, CDR1 is GTSNPN and CDR2 SVGIG (reference sequence). The CDR3 runs to 14 residues. V lost 4 bases and J lost 3; bases outside the gene matches: 7. For the CDR3, the DNA is TGTGCCTGGACCAGGACAGGGGACGGCTACGAGCAGTACTTC. Its protein is CAWTRTGDGYEQYF. Full variable domain (outside the CDR3, taken from reference TRBV30 and TRBJ2-7): SQTIHQWPATLVQPVGSPLSLECTVEGTSNPNLYWYRQAAGRGLQLLFYSVGIGQISSEVPQNLSASRPQDRQFILSSKKLLLSDSGFYLCAWTRTGDGYEQYFGPGTRLTVT.

The rearrangement links TRBV10-3 to TRBJ2-5, with 8 bases aligning to TRBD1. In germline, CDR1 is ENHRY, CDR2 SYGVKD. There are 16 residues in the CDR3. The V and J ends lost 6 bases and 2 bases, in that order; junction bases with no gene match: 11. DNA of the CDR3: TGTGCCATCAGACCCGCGACAGGGGTAGATCAAGAGACCCAGTACTTC. Translating it yields CAIRPATGVDQETQYF.

The chain combines TRBV10-3 with TRBJ2-6, with TRBD2 identical over 10 bases. Germline V lookup: CDR1 ENHRY, CDR2 SYGVKD. The CDR3 totals 16 residues. The trim removed 8 bases at V and 4 bases at J, leaving 8 bases unmatched. The DNA of the CDR3 is TGTGCCATCGCGAGCGGGAGGGCCTCCGGGGCCAACGTCCTGACTTTC. The encoded protein is CAIASGRASGANVLTF.

The chain joins TRBV14 to TRBJ1-1; unclear D gene. This CDR3 comprises 13 residues. Germline loops: CDR1 SGHDN, CDR2 FVKESK. Trimming shortened V by 5 bases and J by 4 bases, and 11 bases separated the two germline ends. The CDR3 region has the DNA TGTGCCAGCAGCTACTCCCGGGGCACTGAAGCTTTCTTT. Translation gives CASSYSRGTEAFF.

The chain joins TRBV7-2 to TRBJ2-7; D perhaps matches TRBD2 (6 bases). Germline V gene sequence: CDR1 SGHTA, CDR2 FQGNSA. This CDR3 has 13 residues. The V end was cut by 5 bases, the J end by 2 bases, with 10 bases between. The DNA of the CDR3 is TGTGCCAGCAGCCCGCGGGGACCCTACGAGCAGTACTTC. This encodes CASSPRGPYEQYF.

The rearrangement joins TRBV28 to TRBJ2-2; 8 nucleotides match TRBD1. V was pared by 6 bases and J by 1 base, with 7 bases of the junction left unmatched. The germline V gene has CDR1 MDHEN and CDR2 SYDVKM. The length of the CDR3 is 16 residues. In nucleotides, the CDR3 is TGTGCCAGCAGCAGTCCCGGGACAGGGAACACCGGGGAGCTGTTTTTT. Its protein is CASSSPGTGNTGELFF. Full variable domain (rest looked up from reference TRBV28 and TRBJ2-2): DVKVTQSSRYLVKRTGEKVFLECVQDMDHENMFWYRQDPGLGLRLIYFSYDVKMKEKGDIPEGYSVSREKKERFSLILESASTNQTSMYLCASSSPGTGNTGELFFGEGSRLTVL.

The rearrangement uses TRBV6-5 and TRBJ2-5, with D maybe TRBD1 (6 bases). V was trimmed by 6 bases and J by 4 bases, leaving 12 bases between them. Germline assignment: CDR1 MNHEY and CDR2 SVGAGI. The CDR3 extends over 13 amino acids. CDR3 coding DNA: TGTGCCAGCAGGACCCCAGGGGTAGAGACCCAGTACTTC. It codes for CASRTPGVETQYF.

V is TRBV5-1 and J is TRBJ1-1; the D is unclear. The germline gives CDR1 SGHRS, CDR2 YFSETQ. This CDR3 region has 14 residues. Trimming removed 4 bases at V and 2 bases at J, with 12 bases between. For the CDR3, the DNA is TGCGCCAGCAGCAACATACAGCACAACACTGAAGCTTTCTTT. As protein: CASSNIQHNTEAFF.

V and J are TRBV11-3 and TRBJ1-2; D is undetermined. The germline CDR1 and CDR2 sequences are SGHNT and YENEEA. CDR3 length: 13 residues. V lost 6 bases and J lost 6, with 14 bases in between. DNA for the CDR3: TGTGCCAGCAGTTCAAATCTCGCGGATGGCTACACCTTC. This gives the protein CASSSNLADGYTF.

The gene calls are TRBV7-2 and TRBJ2-7; 11 bases are shared with TRBD2. This CDR3 is 17 amino acids long. Trimming removed 1 base from V and 3 bases from J; junction bases left unmatched: 8. CDR1 and CDR2 (germline): SGHTA, FQGNSA. The CDR3 spells CASSLDGLAGGYYEQYF. Written as DNA, the CDR3 is TGTGCCAGCAGCTTAGACGGGCTAGCGGGAGGTTACTACGAGCAGTACTTC.

This chain uses TRBV5-4 with TRBJ2-3; D is unclear. Per germline, CDR1 SGHNT and CDR2 YYREEE (reference sequence). V was shortened by 0 bases and J by 1 base, with 6 bases between the two germline ends. This CDR3 spans 14 amino acids. The CDR3 sequence: CASSLDRGTDTQYF. DNA of the CDR3: TGTGCCAGCAGCTTGGATCGGGGCACAGATACGCAGTATTTT.

The V gene is TRBV9, the J gene TRBJ2-3, with 11 bases identical to TRBD2. Trimming removed 4 bases from V and 0 bases from J; junction bases left unmatched: 13. The CDR3 length is 19 residues. Germline V gives CDR1 SGDLS, CDR2 YYNGEE. The DNA for the CDR3 is TGTGCCAGCAGCCCCCATAAGACTAGCGGGATAGGAAGCACAGATACGCAGTATTTT. Its translation: CASSPHKTSGIGSTDTQYF.

This chain joins TRBV28 and TRBJ1-3; D gene ambiguous. With 2 bases removed from V and 0 bases from J, the gap between germline ends came to 8 bases. The V gene's germline CDR1 is MDHEN and CDR2 SYDVKM. This CDR3 contains 15 residues. Here the CDR3 DNA reads TGTGCCAGCAGTTTAACCAGTTTCTCTGGAAACACCATATATTTT. Protein: CASSLTSFSGNTIYF.

The chain carries TRBV7-2 and TRBJ1-4; tentative D call: TRBD1 (5 bases). V was pared by 2 bases and J by 5 bases, with 18 bases between. Germline CDR1 SGHTA, CDR2 FQGNSA. The CDR3 totals 17 residues. CDR3 bases: TGTGCCAGCAGCTTATGGGCCTCCGGGACGGAAAATGAAAAACTGTTTTTT. Protein product: CASSLWASGTENEKLFF.

The chain carries TRBV19 and TRBJ1-1; D not certain. V lost 9 bases, J lost 1 base, and 9 bases lay in between. This CDR3 has 12 residues. Germline V gene data show CDR1 as LNHDA and CDR2 as SQIVND (reference sequence). CDR3 DNA: TGTGCCAGCCTATCGGAGAACACTGAAGCTTTCTTT. Encoded protein: CASLSENTEAFF.

V and J are TRBV9 and TRBJ2-7; a possible D gene is TRBD1 (5 bases). The CDR3 runs to 15 residues. Germline lookup yields CDR1 SGDLS and CDR2 YYNGEE. V shed 0 bases and J shed 2 bases, with 12 bases lying between them. CDR3 amino acids: CASSVGPGLAYEQYF. Here the CDR3 DNA reads TGTGCCAGCAGCGTAGGCCCAGGGCTGGCCTACGAGCAGTACTTC.

The chain has TRBV4-3 and TRBJ2-2; D not resolved. Looked up from germline, CDR1 is LGHNA and CDR2 is YSLEER. CDR3 length: 15 amino acids. Trimming took 1 base from V and 6 from J, leaving 12 bases between them. The CDR3 DNA is TGCGCCAGCAGCCAAGCCCCTCCGCTCGCCGGGGAGCTGTTTTTT. Protein: CASSQAPPLAGELFF.

The V gene is TRBV4-2, the J gene TRBJ2-5; 9 nucleotides line up with TRBD2. The CDR3 is 15 amino acids. Germline V gives CDR1 LGHNA, CDR2 YNFKEQ. Losses at the gene ends were 4 bases for V and 5 bases for J; bases not matched to a gene: 8. The CDR3 nucleotides are TGTGCCAGCAGCCGAGCGGGAGGTTCGCGGGAGACCCAGTACTTC. Protein: CASSRAGGSRETQYF.

The chain is built from TRBV4-2 and TRBJ2-2; 8 positions match TRBD2. With 4 bases clipped from V and 0 bases from J, the junction kept 19 bases outside the gene matches. Germline V gene lookup returns CDR1 LGHNA and CDR2 YNFKEQ. The CDR3 runs 21 residues. CDR3 DNA sequence: TGTGCCAGCAGCCCCCGGCTAGCGGGCTACATACCCAAAGCGAACACCGGGGAGCTGTTTTTT. It specifies CASSPRLAGYIPKANTGELFF.

The chain combines TRBV19 with TRBJ1-2; 7 nucleotides line up with TRBD1. The CDR3 covers 14 residues. V shed 0 bases, J shed 5 bases, and the junction held 3 bases outside the gene matches. From germline, CDR1 is LNHDA and CDR2 SQIVND (reference sequence). CDR3 bases: TGTGCCAGTAGTATAGAAGGGGGCATTTATGGCTACACCTTC. It encodes CASSIEGGIYGYTF.

The chain has TRBV28 and TRBJ1-1; D is unclear. Trimming removed 6 bases from V and 5 bases from J, with 7 bases in between. The CDR3 covers 11 residues. CDR1 and CDR2 from the germline V gene are MDHEN and SYDVKM. The CDR3 nucleotides are TGTGCCAGCAGGATACGTACTGAAGCTTTCTTT. Residues: CASRIRTEAFF. Together with reference TRBV28 and TRBJ1-1, the CDR3 gives the full variable domain: DVKVTQSSRYLVKRTGEKVFLECVQDMDHENMFWYRQDPGLGLRLIYFSYDVKMKEKGDIPEGYSVSREKKERFSLILESASTNQTSMYLCASRIRTEAFFGQGTRLTVV.